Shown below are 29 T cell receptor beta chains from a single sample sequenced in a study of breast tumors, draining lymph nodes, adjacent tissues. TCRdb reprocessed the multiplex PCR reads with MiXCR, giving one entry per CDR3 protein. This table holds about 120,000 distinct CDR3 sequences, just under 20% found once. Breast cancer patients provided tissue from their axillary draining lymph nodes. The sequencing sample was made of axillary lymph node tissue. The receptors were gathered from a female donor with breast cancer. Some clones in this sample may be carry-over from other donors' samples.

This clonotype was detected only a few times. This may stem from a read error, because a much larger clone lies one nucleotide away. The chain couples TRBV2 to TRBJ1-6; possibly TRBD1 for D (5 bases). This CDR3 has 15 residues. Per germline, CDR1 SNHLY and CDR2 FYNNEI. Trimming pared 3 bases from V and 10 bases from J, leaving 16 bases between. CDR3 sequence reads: CASSEMGQRRSPLHF. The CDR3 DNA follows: TGTGCCAGCAGTGAGATGGGGCAGCGGAGATCACCCCTCCACTTT.

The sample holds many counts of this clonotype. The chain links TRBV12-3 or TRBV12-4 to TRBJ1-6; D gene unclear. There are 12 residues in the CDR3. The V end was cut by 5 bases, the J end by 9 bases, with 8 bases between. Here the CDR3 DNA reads TGTGCCAGCAGTCCGTTAGCTTCACCCCTCCACTTT. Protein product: CASSPLASPLHF.

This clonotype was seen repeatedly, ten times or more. The CDR3 region is CSVLGSSSGANVLTF. The DNA of the CDR3 is TGCAGCGTTCTGGGGTCCTCCTCTGGGGCCAACGTCCTGACTTTC. The chain joins TRBV29-1 to TRBJ2-6; no reliable D call. The CDR3 loop spans 15 amino acids. Trimming took 5 bases from V and 0 from J, leaving 11 bases between them. Germline CDR1 reads SQVTM; CDR2 reads ANQGSEA.

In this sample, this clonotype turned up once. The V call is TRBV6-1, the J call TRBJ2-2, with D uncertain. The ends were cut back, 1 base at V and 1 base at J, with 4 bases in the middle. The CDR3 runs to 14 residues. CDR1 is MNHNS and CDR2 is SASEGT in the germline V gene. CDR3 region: CASSEEWNTGELFF. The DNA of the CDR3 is TGTGCCAGCAGTGAAGAATGGAACACCGGGGAGCTGTTTTTT.

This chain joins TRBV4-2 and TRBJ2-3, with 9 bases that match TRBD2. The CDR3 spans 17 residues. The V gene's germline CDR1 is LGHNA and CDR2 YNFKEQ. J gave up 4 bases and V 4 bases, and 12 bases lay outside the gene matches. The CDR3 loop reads CASSPGAGRGGSDTQYF. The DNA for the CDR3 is TGTGCCAGCAGCCCCGGGGCCGGGCGGGGGGGCTCAGATACGCAGTATTTT.

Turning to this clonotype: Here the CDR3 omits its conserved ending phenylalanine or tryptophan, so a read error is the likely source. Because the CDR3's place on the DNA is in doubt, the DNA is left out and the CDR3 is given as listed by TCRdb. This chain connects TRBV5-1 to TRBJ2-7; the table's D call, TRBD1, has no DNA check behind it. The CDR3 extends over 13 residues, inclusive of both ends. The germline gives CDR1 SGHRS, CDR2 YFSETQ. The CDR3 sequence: CASSTTGAYEQHL.

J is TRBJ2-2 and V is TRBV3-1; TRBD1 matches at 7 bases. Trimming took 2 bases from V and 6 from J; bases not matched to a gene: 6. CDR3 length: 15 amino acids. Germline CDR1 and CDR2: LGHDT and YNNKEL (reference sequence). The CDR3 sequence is CASSQHTGVPGELFF. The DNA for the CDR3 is TGTGCCAGCAGCCAACATACAGGGGTCCCCGGGGAGCTGTTTTTT.

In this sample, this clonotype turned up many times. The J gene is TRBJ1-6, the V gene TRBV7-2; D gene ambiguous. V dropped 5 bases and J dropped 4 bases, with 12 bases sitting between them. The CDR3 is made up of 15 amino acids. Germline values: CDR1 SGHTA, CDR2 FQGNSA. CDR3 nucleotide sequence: TGTGCCAGCAGCACCCGGACGGCTTATAATTCACCCCTCCACTTT. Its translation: CASSTRTAYNSPLHF.

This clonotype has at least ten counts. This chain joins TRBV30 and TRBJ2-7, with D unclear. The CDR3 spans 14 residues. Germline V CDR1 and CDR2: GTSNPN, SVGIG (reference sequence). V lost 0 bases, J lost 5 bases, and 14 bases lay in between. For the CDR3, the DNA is TGTGCCTGGAGTGTTAAGTCCCGTGGTGACGAGCAGTACTTC. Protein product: CAWSVKSRGDEQYF.

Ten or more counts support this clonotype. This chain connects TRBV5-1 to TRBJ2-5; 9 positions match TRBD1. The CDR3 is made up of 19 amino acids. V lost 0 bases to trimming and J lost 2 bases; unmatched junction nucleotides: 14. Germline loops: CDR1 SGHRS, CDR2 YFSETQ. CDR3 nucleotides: TGCGCCAGCAGCTTGGCCCCGCCGGGACAGGGTACCCCTCAAGAGACCCAGTACTTC. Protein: CASSLAPPGQGTPQETQYF.

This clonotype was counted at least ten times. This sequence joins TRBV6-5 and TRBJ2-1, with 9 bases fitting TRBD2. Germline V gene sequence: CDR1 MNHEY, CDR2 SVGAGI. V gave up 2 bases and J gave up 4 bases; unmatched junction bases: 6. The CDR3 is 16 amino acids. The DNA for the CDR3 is TGTGCCAGCAGTTACCGTAGCGGGGGACGATACAATGAGCAGTTCTTC. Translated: CASSYRSGGRYNEQFF.

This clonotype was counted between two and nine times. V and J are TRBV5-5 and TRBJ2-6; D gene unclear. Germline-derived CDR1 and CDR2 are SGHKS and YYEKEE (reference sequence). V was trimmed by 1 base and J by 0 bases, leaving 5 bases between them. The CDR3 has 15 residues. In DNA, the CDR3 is TGTGCCAGCAGCTTGTATAACTCTGGGGCCAACGTCCTGACTTTC. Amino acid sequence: CASSLYNSGANVLTF. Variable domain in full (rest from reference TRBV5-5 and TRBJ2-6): DAGVTQSPTHLIKTRGQQVTLRCSPISGHKSVSWYQQVLGQGPQFIFQYYEKEERGRGNFPDRFSARQFPNYSSELNVNALLLGDSALYLCASSLYNSGANVLTFGAGSRLTVL.

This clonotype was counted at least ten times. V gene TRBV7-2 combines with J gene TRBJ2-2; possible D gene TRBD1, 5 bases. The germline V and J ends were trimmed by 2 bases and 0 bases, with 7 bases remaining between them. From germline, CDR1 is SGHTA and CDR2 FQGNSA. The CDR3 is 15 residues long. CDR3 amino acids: CASSLWGSNTGELFF. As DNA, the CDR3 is TGTGCCAGCAGCTTATGGGGCTCGAACACCGGGGAGCTGTTTTTT.

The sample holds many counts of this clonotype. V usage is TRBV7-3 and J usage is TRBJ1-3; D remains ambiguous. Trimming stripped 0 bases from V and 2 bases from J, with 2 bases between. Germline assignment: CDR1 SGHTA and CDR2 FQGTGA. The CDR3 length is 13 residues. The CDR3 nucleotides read TGTGCCAGCAGCTTAACGGCTGGAAACACCATATATTTT. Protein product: CASSLTAGNTIYF.

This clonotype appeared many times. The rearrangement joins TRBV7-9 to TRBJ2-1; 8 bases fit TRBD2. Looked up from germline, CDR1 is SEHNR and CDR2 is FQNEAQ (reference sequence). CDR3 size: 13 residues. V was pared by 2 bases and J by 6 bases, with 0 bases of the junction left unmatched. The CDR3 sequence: CASSLLAGNEQFF. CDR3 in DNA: TGTGCCAGCAGCTTACTAGCGGGCAATGAGCAGTTCTTC.

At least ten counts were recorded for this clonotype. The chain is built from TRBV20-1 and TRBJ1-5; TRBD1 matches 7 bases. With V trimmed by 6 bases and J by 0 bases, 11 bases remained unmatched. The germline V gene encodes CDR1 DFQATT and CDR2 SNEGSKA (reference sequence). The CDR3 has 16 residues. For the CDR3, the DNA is TGCAGTGCAAAAACAGGGGACGTATATAGCAATCAGCCCCAGCATTTT. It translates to CSAKTGDVYSNQPQHF.

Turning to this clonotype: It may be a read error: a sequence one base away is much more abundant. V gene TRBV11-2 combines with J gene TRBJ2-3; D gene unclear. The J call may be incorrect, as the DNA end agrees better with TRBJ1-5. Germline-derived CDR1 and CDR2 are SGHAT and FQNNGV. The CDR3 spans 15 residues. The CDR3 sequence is CASSEDPGGTDTQHF. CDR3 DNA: TGTGCCAGCAGCGAGGACCCAGGTGGCACAGATACGCAGCATTTT.

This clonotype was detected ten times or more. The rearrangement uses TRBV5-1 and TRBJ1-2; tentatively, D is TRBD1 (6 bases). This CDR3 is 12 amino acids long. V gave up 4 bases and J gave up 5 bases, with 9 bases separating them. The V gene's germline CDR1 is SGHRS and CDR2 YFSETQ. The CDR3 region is CASSLDSYGYTF. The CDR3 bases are TGCGCCAGCAGCCTGGACAGTTATGGCTACACCTTC.

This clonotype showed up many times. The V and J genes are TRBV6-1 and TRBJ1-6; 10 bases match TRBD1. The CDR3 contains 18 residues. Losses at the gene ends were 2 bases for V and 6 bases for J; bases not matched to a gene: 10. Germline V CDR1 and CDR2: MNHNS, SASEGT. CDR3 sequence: CASSERGPRQGANSPLHF. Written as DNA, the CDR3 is TGTGCCAGCAGTGAACGGGGCCCACGACAGGGGGCTAATTCACCCCTCCACTTT.

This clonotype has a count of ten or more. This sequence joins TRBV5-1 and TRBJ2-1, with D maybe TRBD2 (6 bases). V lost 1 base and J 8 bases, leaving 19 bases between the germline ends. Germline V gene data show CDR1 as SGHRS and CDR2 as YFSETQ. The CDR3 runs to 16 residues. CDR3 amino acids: CASSLRSSGLGHEQFF. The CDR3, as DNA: TGCGCCAGCAGCTTGAGGTCCAGCGGGCTGGGGCATGAGCAGTTCTTC.

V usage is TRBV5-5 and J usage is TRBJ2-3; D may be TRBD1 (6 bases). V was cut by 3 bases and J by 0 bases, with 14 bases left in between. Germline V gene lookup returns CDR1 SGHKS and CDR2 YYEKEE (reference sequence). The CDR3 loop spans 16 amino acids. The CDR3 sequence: CASSYSTGESTDTQYF. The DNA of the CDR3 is TGTGCCAGCAGCTACTCGACAGGAGAAAGCACAGATACGCAGTATTTT.

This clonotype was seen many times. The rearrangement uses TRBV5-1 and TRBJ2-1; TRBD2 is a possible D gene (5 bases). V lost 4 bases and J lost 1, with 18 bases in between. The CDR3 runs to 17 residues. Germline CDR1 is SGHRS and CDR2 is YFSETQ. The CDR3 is CASSPELREKSYNEQFF. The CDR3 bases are TGCGCCAGCAGCCCAGAACTCCGGGAAAAGTCCTACAATGAGCAGTTCTTC.

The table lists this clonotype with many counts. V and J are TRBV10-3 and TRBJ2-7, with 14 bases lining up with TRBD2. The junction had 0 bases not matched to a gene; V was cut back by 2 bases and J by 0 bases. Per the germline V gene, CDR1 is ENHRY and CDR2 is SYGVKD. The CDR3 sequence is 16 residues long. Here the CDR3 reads CAISEGLAGGSYEQYF. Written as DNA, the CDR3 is TGTGCCATCAGTGAGGGACTAGCGGGAGGCTCCTACGAGCAGTACTTC.

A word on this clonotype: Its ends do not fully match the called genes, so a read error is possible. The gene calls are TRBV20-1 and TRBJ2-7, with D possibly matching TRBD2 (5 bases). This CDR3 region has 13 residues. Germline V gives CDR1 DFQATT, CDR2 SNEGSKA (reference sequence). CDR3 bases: TGCAGTACTAGAAACCCCGTTGGCTACGAGCAGTACTTC. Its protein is CSTRNPVGYEQYF.

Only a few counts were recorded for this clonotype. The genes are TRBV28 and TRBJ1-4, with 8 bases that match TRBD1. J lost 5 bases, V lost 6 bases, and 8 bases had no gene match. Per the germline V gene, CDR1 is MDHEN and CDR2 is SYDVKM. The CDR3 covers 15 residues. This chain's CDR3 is CASSRGTGENEKLFF. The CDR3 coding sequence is TGTGCCAGCAGCCGCGGGACAGGAGAAAATGAAAAACTGTTTTTT.

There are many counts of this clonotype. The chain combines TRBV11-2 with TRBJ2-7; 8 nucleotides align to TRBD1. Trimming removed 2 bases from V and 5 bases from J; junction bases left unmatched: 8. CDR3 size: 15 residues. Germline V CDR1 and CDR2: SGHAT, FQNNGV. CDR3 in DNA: TGTGCCAGCAGCTTATCTGGGACAGGCCCCAACGAGCAGTACTTC. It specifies CASSLSGTGPNEQYF.

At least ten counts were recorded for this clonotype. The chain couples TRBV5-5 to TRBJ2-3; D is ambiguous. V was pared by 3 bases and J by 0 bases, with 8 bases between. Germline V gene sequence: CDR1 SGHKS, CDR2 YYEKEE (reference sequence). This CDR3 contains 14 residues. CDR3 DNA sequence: TGTGCCAGCAGCTACAGCGTTAGCACAGATACGCAGTATTTT. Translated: CASSYSVSTDTQYF.

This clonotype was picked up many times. The CDR3 DNA follows: TGTGCCAGCAGTAGACGCACAGATACGCAGTATTTT. Its translation is CASSRRTDTQYF. The gene calls are TRBV9 and TRBJ2-3; no firm D call. Germline CDR1 SGDLS, CDR2 YYNGEE. Trimming removed 5 bases from V and 1 base from J, with 5 bases in between. The CDR3 is 12 residues long.

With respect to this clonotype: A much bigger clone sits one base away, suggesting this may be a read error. CDR3 sequence: CVSSLVRPETQYF. CDR3 DNA sequence: TGTGTCAGCAGTTTAGTCCGGCCAGAGACCCAGTACTTC. This chain links TRBV12-3 or TRBV12-4 with TRBJ2-5; D call uncertain. CDR3 length equals 13 residues.